These 10 T cell receptor beta chains originate from one sample sequenced in a study of blood T cell repertoires in COVID-19 (dated by TCRdb to 2019 to 2021). Preparation of the library involved the immunoSEQ multiplex PCR assay. TCRdb's version of the immuneACCESS table is confined to in-frame rearrangements and falls short of the full clone set. An unresolved V gene accounts for under half of the shortfall where checked; the remainder is of unknown origin. The sample table records 200,000 or so clones; around 85% of these occur just once. In total, the top ten clones hold approximately 1.4% of the sample. What was sequenced was PBMCs or T cells enriched from blood (not recorded which). All receptors come from a woman aged 40 to 50 with acute COVID-19.

This chain connects TRBV9 to TRBJ2-7, with D unresolved. In germline, CDR1 is SGDLS, CDR2 YYNGEE. The germline V and J ends were trimmed by 7 bases and 5 bases, with 10 bases remaining between them. The CDR3 runs 11 residues. CDR3 DNA: TGTGCCAGCTGTGATAGTGACGAGCAGTACTTC. It yields the protein CASCDSDEQYF. The full variable domain, rest sourced from reference TRBV9 and TRBJ2-7, is DSGVTQTPKHLITATGQRVTLRCSPRSGDLSVYWYQQSLDQGLQFLIQYYNGEERAKGNILERFSAQQFPDLHSELNLSSLELGDSALYFCASCDSDEQYFGPGTRLTVT.

The rearrangement uses TRBV11-2 and TRBJ1-1; D is uncertain. CDR3 size: 14 residues. The germline V gene encodes CDR1 SGHAT and CDR2 FQNNGV. Trimming stripped 4 bases from V and 7 bases from J, with 16 bases between. CDR3 sequence (DNA): TGTGCCAGCAGCTCGAGCTCCGTCGGGGATGAAGCTTTCTTT. Its protein product is CASSSSSVGDEAFF.

This chain uses TRBV30 with TRBJ1-5; D gene uncertain. The CDR3 is 13 amino acids. The V end lost 0 bases, the J end lost 9 bases, and 12 bases lay between the germline ends. Looked up from germline, CDR1 is GTSNPN and CDR2 is SVGIG (reference sequence). The CDR3 protein is CAWSVPGFGPQHF. CDR3 nucleotides: TGTGCCTGGAGTGTACCCGGTTTTGGGCCCCAGCATTTT.

The rearrangement links TRBV27 to TRBJ1-2; 10 bases line up with TRBD1. Germline loops: CDR1 MNHEY, CDR2 SMNVEV (reference sequence). CDR3 length equals 16 residues. Unmatched junction bases numbered 11, after V lost 6 bases and J lost 4 bases. The CDR3, as DNA: TGTGCCAGCAGACTCGACTCCCGGACAGGGGGCTATGGCTACACCTTC. It codes for CASRLDSRTGGYGYTF.

V and J are TRBV30 and TRBJ2-2; D unclear. The CDR3 contains 13 residues. Germline V gene sequence: CDR1 GTSNPN, CDR2 SVGIG (reference sequence). V was shortened by 1 base and J by 2 bases, with 5 bases between the two germline ends. This chain's CDR3 is CAWSALNTGELFF. DNA for the CDR3: TGTGCCTGGAGTGCCCTAAACACCGGGGAGCTGTTTTTT.

This chain joins TRBV18 and TRBJ1-6, with D possibly matching TRBD1 (6 bases). V was cut by 2 bases and J by 8 bases, with 19 bases left in between. CDR1 is KGHSH, CDR2 LQKENI, per germline. This CDR3 spans 17 amino acids. The CDR3, as DNA: TGTGCCAGCTCACCAATGGAACAGGGTCCTATTCATTCACCCCTCCACTTT. Encoded protein: CASSPMEQGPIHSPLHF.

The J gene is TRBJ1-2, the V gene TRBV19; no definite D call. Germline V gives CDR1 LNHDA, CDR2 SQIVND (reference sequence). The CDR3 runs to 12 residues. The V end lost 7 bases, the J end lost 0 bases, and 6 bases lay between the germline ends. The CDR3 protein is CASTTSNYGYTF. The CDR3 coding sequence is TGTGCCAGTACGACATCTAACTATGGCTACACCTTC.

The V and J genes are TRBV5-1 and TRBJ1-1; tentative D call: TRBD1 (6 bases). This CDR3 region has 12 residues. Germline CDR1 reads SGHRS; CDR2 reads YFSETQ. V lost 4 bases, J lost 6 bases, and 10 bases lay in between. This chain's CDR3 is CASSITGSEAFF. The CDR3 nucleotides are TGCGCCAGCAGCATTACAGGGTCTGAAGCTTTCTTT.

The table lists this clone with many counts. The chain joins TRBV6-4 to TRBJ2-3, with 12 bases that match TRBD2. V dropped 5 bases and J dropped 3; count of bases not matched to a gene: 3. Germline CDR1 reads MRHNA; CDR2 reads SNTAGT. The CDR3 has 15 residues. The CDR3 DNA is TGTGCCAGCAGTCTTCTAGCGGGGGGGACAGATACGCAGTATTTT. Its protein product is CASSLLAGGTDTQYF.

Only one count was recorded for this clone. The rearrangement joins TRBV5-6 to TRBJ1-2; D gene unclear. CDR3 length: 11 residues. Trimming removed 4 bases from V and 7 bases from J, with 8 bases in between. Germline-derived CDR1 and CDR2 are SGHDT and YYEEEE. In nucleotides, the CDR3 is TGTGCCAGCAGCCCGGGGAGTGGCTACACCTTC. Encoded protein: CASSPGSGYTF.